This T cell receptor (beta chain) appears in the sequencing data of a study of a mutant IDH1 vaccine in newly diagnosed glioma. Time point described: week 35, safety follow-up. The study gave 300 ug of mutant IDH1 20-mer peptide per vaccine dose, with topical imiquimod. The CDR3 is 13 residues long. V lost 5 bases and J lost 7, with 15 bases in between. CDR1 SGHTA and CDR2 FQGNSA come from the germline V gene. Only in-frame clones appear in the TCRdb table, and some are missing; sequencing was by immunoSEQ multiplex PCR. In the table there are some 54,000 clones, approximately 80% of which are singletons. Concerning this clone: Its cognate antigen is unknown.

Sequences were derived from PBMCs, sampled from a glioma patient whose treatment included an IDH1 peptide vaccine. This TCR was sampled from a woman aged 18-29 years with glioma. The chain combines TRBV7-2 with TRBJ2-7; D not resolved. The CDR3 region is CASSTETFLEQYF. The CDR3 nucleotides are TGTGCCAGCAGCACCGAAACCTTTCTTGAGCAGTACTTC.